The clone carrying this TCR beta chain was seen at least ten times. Its specificity is unknown. This CDR3 region has 14 residues. V lost 9 bases to trimming and J lost 1 base, with 15 bases between them. In germline, CDR1 is SNHLY, CDR2 FYNNEI. These data are taken from a study of early T cells in non-severe SARS-CoV-2 infection. The overall study: Sequenced material consisted of bulk RNA (from unsorted whole blood), and chains were unpaired.

Individual cDNA molecules each received unique molecular identifiers attached to them. In TCRdb, the 5' RACE reads were re-called with MiXCR into one record per CDR3 protein. Among 55,000 to 80,000 distinct CDR3 sequences, around 10% were seen once, and the ten largest hold 5.7%. Study outcomes and limitations: There was a bias toward anti-spike CD8 responses in VDJdb matching, which missed private and CD4 specificities.

This sequence was found in an adult who was a healthcare worker with PCR-confirmed SARS-CoV-2 infection or an uninfected control (not recorded which). The rearrangement links TRBV2 to TRBJ1-1; TRBD1 might be the D (5 bases). The source was whole blood, collected at baseline. This CDR3 reads CARRVGVRNTEAFF. CDR3 bases: TGTGCCAGGAGGGTGGGGGTCAGGAACACTGAAGCTTTCTTT.